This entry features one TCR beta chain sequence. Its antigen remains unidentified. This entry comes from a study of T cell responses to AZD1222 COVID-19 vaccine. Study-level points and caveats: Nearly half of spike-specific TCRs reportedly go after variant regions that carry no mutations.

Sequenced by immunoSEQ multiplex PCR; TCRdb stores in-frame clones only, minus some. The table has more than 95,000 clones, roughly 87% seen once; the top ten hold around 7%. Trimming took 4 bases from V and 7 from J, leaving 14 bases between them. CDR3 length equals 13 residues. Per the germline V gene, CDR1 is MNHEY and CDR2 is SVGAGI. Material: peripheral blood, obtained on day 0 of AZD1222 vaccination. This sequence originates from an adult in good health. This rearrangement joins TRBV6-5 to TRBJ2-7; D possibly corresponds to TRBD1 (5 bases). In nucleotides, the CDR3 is TGTGCCAGCAGTTTCTCAGGGTTGAGGGAGCAGTACTTC. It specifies CASSFSGLREQYF.